This TCR beta chain originates from a study of T cells after somatic rescue of genetic block. Sequencing was performed with immunoSEQ multiplex PCR; in TCRdb, only in-frame clones are kept and a portion is missing. The sample records tens of thousands of clones, about 87% being singletons. V lost 0 bases and J lost 8; bases outside the gene matches: 6. Germline CDR1 is MNHEY and CDR2 is SMNVEV (reference sequence). The CDR3 runs 14 residues. The source material was peripheral blood mononuclear cells (PBMCs). The source is a woman aged 18-29 years. This chain links TRBV27 with TRBJ1-2; 7 nucleotides agree with TRBD1. The CDR3 bases are TGTGCCAGCAGTTTATCTCTGACAGGGTACGGCTACACCTTC. Translated, it gives CASSLSLTGYGYTF.